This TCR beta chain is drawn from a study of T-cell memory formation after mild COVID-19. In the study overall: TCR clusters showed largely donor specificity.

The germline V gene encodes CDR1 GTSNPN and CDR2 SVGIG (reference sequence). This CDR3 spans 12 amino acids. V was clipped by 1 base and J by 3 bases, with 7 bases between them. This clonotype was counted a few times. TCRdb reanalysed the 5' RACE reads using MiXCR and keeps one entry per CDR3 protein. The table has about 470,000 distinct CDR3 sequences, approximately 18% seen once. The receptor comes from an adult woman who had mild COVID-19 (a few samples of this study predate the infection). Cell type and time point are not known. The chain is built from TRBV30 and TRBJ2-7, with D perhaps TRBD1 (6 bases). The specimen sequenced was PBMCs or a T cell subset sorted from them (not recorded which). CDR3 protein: CAWSDRVYEQYF. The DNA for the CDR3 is TGTGCCTGGAGTGACAGGGTCTACGAGCAGTACTTC.